This T cell receptor beta chain was sequenced during a study of CD8 T cells in Susac syndrome. Study observations and caveats: The study recognized that its TCR sequencing and HLA analysis covered a relatively small number of individuals.

The authors sequenced TCR beta from blood CD8+ and CD4+ T cells. The multiple sclerosis control cohort comprised treatment-naive individuals presenting with stable or active relapsing-remitting disease. V was shortened by 6 bases and J by 7 bases, with 16 bases between the two germline ends. Germline-derived CDR1 and CDR2 are LNHNV and YYDKDF (reference sequence). The CDR3 runs 14 residues. Random hexamers primed reverse transcription of about 0.45 to 1 ug RNA. TCRdb processed the immunoSEQ multiplex PCR reads anew with MiXCR; each CDR3 protein has one entry. Among about 180,000 distinct CDR3 sequences listed, around 96% were seen once. Comment on this clonotype: Its specificity is not known.

V and J are TRBV15 and TRBJ1-5, with a weak D call TRBD1 (5 bases). The specimen was CD8+ T cells from PBMCs. The source is a human donor with multiple sclerosis. The DNA of the CDR3 is TGTGCCACCAGTCCCGCTAGGGACCGACAGCCCCAGCATTTT. This codes for CATSPARDRQPQHF.